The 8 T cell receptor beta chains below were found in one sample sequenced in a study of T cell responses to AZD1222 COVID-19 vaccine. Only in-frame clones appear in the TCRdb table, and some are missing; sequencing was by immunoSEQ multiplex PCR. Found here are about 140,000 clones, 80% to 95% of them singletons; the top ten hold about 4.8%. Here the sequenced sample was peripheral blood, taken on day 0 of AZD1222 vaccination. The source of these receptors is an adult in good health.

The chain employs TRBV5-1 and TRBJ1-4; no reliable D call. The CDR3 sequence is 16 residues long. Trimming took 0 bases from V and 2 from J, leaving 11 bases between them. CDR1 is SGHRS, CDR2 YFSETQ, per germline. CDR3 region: CASSLEGITTNEKLFF. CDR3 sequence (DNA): TGCGCCAGCAGCTTGGAAGGGATTACGACTAATGAAAAACTGTTTTTT.

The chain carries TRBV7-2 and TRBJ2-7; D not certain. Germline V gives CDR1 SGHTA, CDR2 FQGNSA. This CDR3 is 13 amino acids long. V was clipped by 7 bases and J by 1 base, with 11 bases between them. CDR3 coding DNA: TGTGCCAGCACGTATGGTGGGTCCTACGAGCAGTACTTC. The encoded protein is CASTYGGSYEQYF.

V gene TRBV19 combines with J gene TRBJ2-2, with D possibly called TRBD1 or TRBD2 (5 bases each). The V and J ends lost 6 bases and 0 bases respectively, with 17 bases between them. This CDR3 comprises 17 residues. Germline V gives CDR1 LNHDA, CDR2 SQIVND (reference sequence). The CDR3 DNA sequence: TGTGCCAGTAGGGTGAGGACGGGACGGACGAACACCGGGGAGCTGTTTTTT. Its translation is CASRVRTGRTNTGELFF.

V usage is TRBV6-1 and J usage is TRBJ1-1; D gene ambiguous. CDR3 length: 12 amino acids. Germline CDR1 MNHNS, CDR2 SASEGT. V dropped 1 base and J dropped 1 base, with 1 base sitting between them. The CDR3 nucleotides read TGTGCCAGCAGTGAAGGGAACACTGAAGCTTTCTTT. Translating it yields CASSEGNTEAFF.

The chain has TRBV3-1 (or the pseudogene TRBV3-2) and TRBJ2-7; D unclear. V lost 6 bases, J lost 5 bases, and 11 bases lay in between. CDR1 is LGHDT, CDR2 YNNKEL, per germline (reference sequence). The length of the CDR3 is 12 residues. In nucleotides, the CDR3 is TGTGCCAGCAGTCAAATGCGTCACGAGCAGTACTTC. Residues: CASSQMRHEQYF.

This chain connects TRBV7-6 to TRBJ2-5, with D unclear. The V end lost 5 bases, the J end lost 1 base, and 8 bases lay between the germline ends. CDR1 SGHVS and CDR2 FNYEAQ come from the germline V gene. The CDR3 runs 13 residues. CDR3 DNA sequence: TGTGCCAGCAGCCCGGGCCTCCAAGAGACCCAGTACTTC. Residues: CASSPGLQETQYF.

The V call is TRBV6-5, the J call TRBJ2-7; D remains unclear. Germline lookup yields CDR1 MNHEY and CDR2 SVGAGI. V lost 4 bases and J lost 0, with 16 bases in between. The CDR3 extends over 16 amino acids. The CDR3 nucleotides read TGTGCCAGCAGTTCCGCATCCGCCCTCCTCTCCTACGAGCAGTACTTC. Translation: CASSSASALLSYEQYF.

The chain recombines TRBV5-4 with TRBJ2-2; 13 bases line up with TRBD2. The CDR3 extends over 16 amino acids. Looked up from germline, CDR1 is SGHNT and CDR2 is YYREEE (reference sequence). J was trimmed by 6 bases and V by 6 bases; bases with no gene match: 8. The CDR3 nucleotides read TGTGCCAGCACCCGGACTAGCGGGAGTCGTGCCGGGGAGCTGTTTTTT. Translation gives CASTRTSGSRAGELFF. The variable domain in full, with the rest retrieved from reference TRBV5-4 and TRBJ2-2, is ETGVTQSPTHLIKTRGQQVTLRCSSQSGHNTVSWYQQALGQGPQFIFQYYREEENGRGNFPPRFSGLQFPNYSSELNVNALELDDSALYLCASTRTSGSRAGELFFGEGSRLTVL.